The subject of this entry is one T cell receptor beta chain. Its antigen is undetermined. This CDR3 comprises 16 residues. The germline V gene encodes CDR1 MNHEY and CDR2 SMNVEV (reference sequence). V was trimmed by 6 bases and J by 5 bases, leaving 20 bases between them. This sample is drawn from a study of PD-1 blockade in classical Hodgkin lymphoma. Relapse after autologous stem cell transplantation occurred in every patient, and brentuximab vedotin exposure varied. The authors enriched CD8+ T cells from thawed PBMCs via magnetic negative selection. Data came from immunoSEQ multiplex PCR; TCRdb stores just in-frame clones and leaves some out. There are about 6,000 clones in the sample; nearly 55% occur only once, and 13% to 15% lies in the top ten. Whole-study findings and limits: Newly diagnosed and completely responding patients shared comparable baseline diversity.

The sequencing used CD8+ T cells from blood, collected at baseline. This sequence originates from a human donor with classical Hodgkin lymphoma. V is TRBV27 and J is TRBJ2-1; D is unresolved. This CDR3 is CASRPFSTSIDNEQFF. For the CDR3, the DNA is TGTGCCAGCAGACCTTTTTCCACGTCGATTGACAATGAGCAGTTCTTC.